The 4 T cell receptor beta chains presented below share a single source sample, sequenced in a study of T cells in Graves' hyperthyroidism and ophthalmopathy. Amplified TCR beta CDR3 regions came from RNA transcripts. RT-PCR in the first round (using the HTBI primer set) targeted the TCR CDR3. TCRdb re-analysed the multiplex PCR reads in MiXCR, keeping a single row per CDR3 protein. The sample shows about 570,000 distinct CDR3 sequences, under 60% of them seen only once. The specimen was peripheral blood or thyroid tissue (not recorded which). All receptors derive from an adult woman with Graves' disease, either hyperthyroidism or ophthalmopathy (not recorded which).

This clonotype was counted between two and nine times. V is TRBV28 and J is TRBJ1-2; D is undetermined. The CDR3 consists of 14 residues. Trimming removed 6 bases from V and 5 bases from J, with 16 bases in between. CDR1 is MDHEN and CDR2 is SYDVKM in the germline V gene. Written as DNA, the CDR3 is TGTGCCAGCAGCCTGGTCCAGGCGGATTATGGCTACACCTTC. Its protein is CASSLVQADYGYTF.

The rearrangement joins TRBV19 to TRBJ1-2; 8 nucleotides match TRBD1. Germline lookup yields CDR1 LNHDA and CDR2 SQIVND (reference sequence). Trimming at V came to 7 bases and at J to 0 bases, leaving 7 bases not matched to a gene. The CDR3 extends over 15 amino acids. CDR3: CASNSDRGPNYGYTF. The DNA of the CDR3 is TGTGCCAGTAACTCCGACAGGGGCCCTAACTATGGCTACACCTTC.

The CDR3 nucleotides read TGTGCCAGCAGTTTATTTAGGGATCGCGGGCCCCAGCATTTT. This gives the protein CASSLFRDRGPQHF. V usage is TRBV27 and J usage is TRBJ1-5; D is unclear. CDR1 MNHEY and CDR2 SMNVEV come from the germline V gene (reference sequence). The CDR3 extends over 14 amino acids. Trimming removed 1 base from V and 9 bases from J, with 13 bases in between.

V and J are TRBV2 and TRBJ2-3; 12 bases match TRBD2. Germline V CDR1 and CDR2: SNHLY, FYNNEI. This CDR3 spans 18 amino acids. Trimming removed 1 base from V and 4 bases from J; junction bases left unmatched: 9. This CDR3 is CASSEGETLAGGADTQYF. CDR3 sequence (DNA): TGTGCCAGCAGTGAAGGGGAGACTCTAGCGGGAGGGGCAGATACGCAGTATTTT. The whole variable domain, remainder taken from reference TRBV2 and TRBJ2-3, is EPEVTQTPSHQVTQMGQEVILRCVPISNHLYFYWYRQILGQKVEFLVSFYNNEISEKSEIFDDQFSVERPDGSNFTLKIRSTKLEDSAMYFCASSEGETLAGGADTQYFGPGTRLTVL.